The rows below give T cell receptor beta chains drawn from one sample of a study of blood T cell repertoires in COVID-19. Data came from immunoSEQ multiplex PCR; TCRdb stores just in-frame clones and leaves some out. The table lists about 220,000 clones, roughly 84% of them singletons, with about 3% in the top ten. The sequenced sample was peripheral blood. The receptors shown here come from a man in his fifties who had recovered from COVID-19. Both conserved end residues are part of each CDR3. The order of the fields is V gene, J gene, D gene, clone size, CDR3 DNA, CDR3 protein. A D gene is named only where the DNA matches it firmly. Not every row has a clone size; where given, it reads once, few, many or a size class.

>TRBV7-9|TRBJ2-7|NA|NA
TGTGCCAGCAGCTCTGCAGGGGCCTACGAGCAGTACTTC
CASSSAGAYEQYF
>TRBV19|TRBJ1-5|TRBD1|NA
TGTGCCAGTAAAGCGGACAGGGGAGTTGGCAATCAGCCCCAGCATTTT
CASKADRGVGNQPQHF
>TRBV27|TRBJ2-5|NA|few
TGTGCCAGCAGTCCCCGACAGTTTCAAGAGACCCAGTACTTC
CASSPRQFQETQYF
>TRBV19|TRBJ2-1|NA|NA
TGTGCCAGTAGTATGGGACTCCCTCCCTACAATGAGCAGTTCTTC
CASSMGLPPYNEQFF
>TRBV28|TRBJ1-3|NA|few
TGTGCCAGTTCTAGGGGTGGAACTGGAAACACCATATATTTT
CASSRGGTGNTIYF
>TRBV15|TRBJ1-4|NA|NA
TGTGCCACCAGCAGAGATGGAGGACAGATGTATAATGAAAAACTGTTTTTT
CATSRDGGQMYNEKLFF
>TRBV28|TRBJ2-1|TRBD2|NA
TGTGCCAGCAGTCTAGCGGGATACGATGAGCAGTTCTTC
CASSLAGYDEQFF
>TRBV6-6|TRBJ2-1|NA|NA
TGTGCCAGCAGTTCCAGGGGTGAGCAGTTCTTC
CASSSRGEQFF
>TRBV5-1|TRBJ2-3|NA|NA
TGCGCCAGCAGCTTGGTGGGAGTCCCTTCCGTCACAGATACGCAGTATTTT
CASSLVGVPSVTDTQYF
>TRBV11-1|TRBJ1-1|TRBD1|NA
TGTGCCAGCAGCTTACAGGGGGCAGAAGCTTTCTTT
CASSLQGAEAFF
>TRBV3-1/TRBV3-2|TRBJ1-1|NA|NA
TGTGCCAGCAGCCAAGATCGGGGTCCTGAAGCTTTCTTT
CASSQDRGPEAFF
>TRBV5-1|TRBJ2-7|NA|NA
TGCGCCAGCAGCTTGGGGACTGCCTCCTACGAGCAGTACTTC
CASSLGTASYEQYF
>TRBV5-6|TRBJ2-1|NA|NA
TGTGCCAGCAGCATAACTAGGGACTCCTACAATGAGCAGTTCTTC
CASSITRDSYNEQFF
>TRBV7-9|TRBJ2-7|NA|NA
TGTGCCAGCAGCCGGCCCAGTAGCCAACCCGAGCAGTACTTC
CASSRPSSQPEQYF
>TRBV19|TRBJ1-5|NA|NA
TGTGCCAGTAGTATTGGAGGACAGAATCAGCCCCAGCATTTT
CASSIGGQNQPQHF
>TRBV6-5|TRBJ1-2|NA|NA
TGTGCCAGCAGTTACTCGAGGGGGTTTAACTATGGCTACACCTTC
CASSYSRGFNYGYTF
>TRBV29-1|TRBJ2-7|TRBD2|NA
TGCAGCACCTCCGGGACTAGCGGGTACGAGCAGTACTTC
CSTSGTSGYEQYF
>TRBV29-1|TRBJ2-1|TRBD2|NA
TGCAGCGTTGATGGACTAGCGGGAGTCTATGAGCAGTTCTTC
CSVDGLAGVYEQFF
>TRBV5-4|TRBJ2-7|NA|NA
TGTGCCAGCAGCCCGGACTTTACCTACGAGCAGTACTTC
CASSPDFTYEQYF
>TRBV11-2|TRBJ2-3|NA|NA
TGTGCCAGCAGCTTGCGTCGATCTAGCACAGATACGCAGTATTTT
CASSLRRSSTDTQYF
>TRBV16|TRBJ2-3|NA|NA
TGTGCCAGCAGAGGACTCTTCCTGGGTACGCAGTATTTT
CASRGLFLGTQYF
>TRBV3-1/TRBV3-2|TRBJ2-7|TRBD1|NA
TGTGCCAGCAGACTCGGGACAGGGGGCTTGTACGAGCAGTACTTC
CASRLGTGGLYEQYF
>TRBV18|TRBJ2-1|TRBD2|once
TGTGCCAGCTCACCACAAGCGGGAGTCTCCTACAATGAGCAGTTCTTC
CASSPQAGVSYNEQFF
>TRBV24-1|TRBJ2-5|NA|NA
TGTGCCACCAGTGATTTGCGGGTCCCAGAGACCCAGTACTTC
CATSDLRVPETQYF
>TRBV27|TRBJ2-7|TRBD2|NA
TGTGCCAGCAGCTTAGGACTAGCGGAGTACGAGCAGTACTTC
CASSLGLAEYEQYF
>TRBV11-3|TRBJ1-5|NA|NA
TGTGCCAGCAGCCGCGGACAAGATAGCAATCAGCCCCAGCATTTT
CASSRGQDSNQPQHF
>TRBV9|TRBJ2-2|TRBD2|NA
TGTGCCAGCAGCGCCTGGGAGCGGGGGAACACCGGGGAGCTGTTTTTT
CASSAWERGNTGELFF
>TRBV19|TRBJ2-3|NA|NA
TGTGCCAGTAGTAATCTAGCCCTTCCCACAGATACGCAGTATTTT
CASSNLALPTDTQYF
>TRBV24-1|TRBJ2-2|TRBD2|NA
TGTGCCACCAGAGAGACCGGGACTAGTGATACCGGGGAGCTGTTTTTT
CATRETGTSDTGELFF
>TRBV28|TRBJ2-5|NA|NA
TGTGCCAGCAGTTTAGACCAGGGGAAATCGGAGACCCAGTACTTC
CASSLDQGKSETQYF
>TRBV27|TRBJ1-2|NA|NA
TGTGCCAGCAGTTTTCTAGGGAGCTATGGCTACACCTTC
CASSFLGSYGYTF
>TRBV27|TRBJ2-7|TRBD2|NA
TGTGCCAGCAGTCCTCAAGCGGGAGGGCCCTACGAGCAGTACTTC
CASSPQAGGPYEQYF
>TRBV30|TRBJ2-1|NA|NA
TGTGCCTGGAGTGTACAGGGAAAGGGCAATGAGCAGTTCTTC
CAWSVQGKGNEQFF
>TRBV7-2|TRBJ2-7|TRBD1|NA
TGTGCCAGCAGCCTTGGACAGGGGACCTCCTACGAGCAGTACTTC
CASSLGQGTSYEQYF
>TRBV7-9|TRBJ2-7|TRBD1|NA
TGTGCCAGCAGCTCGGGGACAGACGACTACGAGCAGTACTTC
CASSSGTDDYEQYF
>TRBV19|TRBJ2-2|NA|once
TGTGCCAGTAGTATGTTGCGGGGACTCGGGGAGCTGTTTTTT
CASSMLRGLGELFF
>TRBV5-5|TRBJ1-2|TRBD1|few
TGTGCCAGCAGCACAAGACAGGGGAGGTATGGCTACACCTTC
CASSTRQGRYGYTF
>TRBV28|TRBJ1-2|TRBD1|once
TGTGCCAGCAGTTTAGCTCGGGGAGGGACAGGGAAATCCTATGGCTACACCTTC
CASSLARGGTGKSYGYTF
>TRBV7-8|TRBJ2-1|NA|NA
TGTGCCAGCAGCGTACACACTGGACCGGGGTACAATGAGCAGTTCTTC
CASSVHTGPGYNEQFF
>TRBV19|TRBJ1-1|NA|NA
TGTGCCAGTAGTATAGCGTCCGGGGGAACGACTGAAGCTTTCTTT
CASSIASGGTTEAFF
>TRBV6-5|TRBJ1-2|TRBD1|NA
TGTGCCAACGGACAGGGGCTCGGCTACACCTTC
CANGQGLGYTF
>TRBV27|TRBJ2-3|TRBD2|once
TGTGCCAGCAGTCACCTGGGGAGGGCCGGCACAGATACGCAGTATTTT
CASSHLGRAGTDTQYF
>TRBV11-2|TRBJ2-1|TRBD2|NA
TGTGCCAGCAGCCTGGCGGGGGAACTACGGTTCTTC
CASSLAGELRFF
>TRBV6-5|TRBJ2-7|NA|once
TGTGCCAGCAGTTACTCGCGGAGATTTCCCTACGAGCAGTACTTC
CASSYSRRFPYEQYF
>TRBV2|TRBJ2-2|TRBD2|NA
TGTGCCAGCAGTAAGGCGGGAGGGAACACCGGGGAGCTGTTTTTT
CASSKAGGNTGELFF
>TRBV27|TRBJ2-1|TRBD1|NA
TGTGCCAGCAGTTTTGGCCCTGGGACAGGCGGACAAGGAGAGCAGTTCTTC
CASSFGPGTGGQGEQFF
>TRBV5-1|TRBJ1-4|NA|once
TGCGCCAGCAGCTTGGTCGGGGATCATAATGAAAAACTGTTTTTT
CASSLVGDHNEKLFF
>TRBV28|TRBJ1-5|TRBD1|NA
TGTGCCAGCAGTCCGACAGGGAATCAGCCCCAGCATTTT
CASSPTGNQPQHF